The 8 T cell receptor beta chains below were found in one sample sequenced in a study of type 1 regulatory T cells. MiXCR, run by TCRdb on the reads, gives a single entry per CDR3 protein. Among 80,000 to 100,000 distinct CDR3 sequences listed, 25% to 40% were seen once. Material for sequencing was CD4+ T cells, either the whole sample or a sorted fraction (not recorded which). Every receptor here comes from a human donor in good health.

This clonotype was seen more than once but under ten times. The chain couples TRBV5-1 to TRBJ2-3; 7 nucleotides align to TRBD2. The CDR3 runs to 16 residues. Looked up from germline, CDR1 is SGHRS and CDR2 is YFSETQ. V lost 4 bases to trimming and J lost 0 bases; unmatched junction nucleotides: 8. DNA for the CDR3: TGCGCCAGCAGCAAGCAGACTAGCCTGAGCACAGATACGCAGTATTTT. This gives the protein CASSKQTSLSTDTQYF.

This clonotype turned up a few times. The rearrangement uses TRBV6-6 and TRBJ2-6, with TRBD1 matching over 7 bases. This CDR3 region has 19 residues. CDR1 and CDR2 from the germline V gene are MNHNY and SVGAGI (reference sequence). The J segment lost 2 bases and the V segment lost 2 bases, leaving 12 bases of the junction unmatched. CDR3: CASSYAGTANNAGANVLTF. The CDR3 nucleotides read TGTGCCAGCAGTTACGCCGGGACAGCAAACAACGCTGGGGCCAACGTCCTGACTTTC.

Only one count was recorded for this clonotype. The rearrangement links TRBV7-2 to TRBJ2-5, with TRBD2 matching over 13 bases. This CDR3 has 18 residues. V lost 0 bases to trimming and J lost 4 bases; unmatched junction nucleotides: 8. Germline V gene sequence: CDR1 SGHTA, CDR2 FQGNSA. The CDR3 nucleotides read TGTGCCAGCAGCTTAGCTCCTGGACTAGCGGGAGTTGGAGAGACCCAGTACTTC. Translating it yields CASSLAPGLAGVGETQYF.

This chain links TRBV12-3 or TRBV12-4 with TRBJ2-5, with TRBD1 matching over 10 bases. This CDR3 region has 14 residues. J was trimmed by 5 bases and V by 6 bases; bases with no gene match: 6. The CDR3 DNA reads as TGTGCCAGCAGCCCAGGACAGGGGGAGGAGACCCAGTACTTC. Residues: CASSPGQGEETQYF.

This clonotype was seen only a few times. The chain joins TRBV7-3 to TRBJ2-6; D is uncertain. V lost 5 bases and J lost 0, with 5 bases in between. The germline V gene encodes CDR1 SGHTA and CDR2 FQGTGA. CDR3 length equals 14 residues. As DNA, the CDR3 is TGTGCCAGCAGCCCCTTCTCTGGGGCCAACGTCCTGACTTTC. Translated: CASSPFSGANVLTF. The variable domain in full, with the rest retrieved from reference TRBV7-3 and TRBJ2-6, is GAGVSQTPSNKVTEKGKYVELRCDPISGHTALYWYRQSLGQGPEFLIYFQGTGAADDSGLPNDRFFAVRPEGSVSTLKIQRTERGDSAVYLCASSPFSGANVLTFGAGSRLTVL.

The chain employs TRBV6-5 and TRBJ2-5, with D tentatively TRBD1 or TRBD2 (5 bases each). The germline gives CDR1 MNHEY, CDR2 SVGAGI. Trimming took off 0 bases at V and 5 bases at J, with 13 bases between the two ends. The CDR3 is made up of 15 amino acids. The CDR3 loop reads CASSYSRGVRETQYF. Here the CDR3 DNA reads TGTGCCAGCAGTTACTCGAGGGGAGTAAGGGAGACCCAGTACTTC.

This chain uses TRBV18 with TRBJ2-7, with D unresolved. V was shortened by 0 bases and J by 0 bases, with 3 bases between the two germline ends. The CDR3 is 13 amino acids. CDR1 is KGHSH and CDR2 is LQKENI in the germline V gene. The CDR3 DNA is TGTGCCAGCTCACCACCAAGCTCCTACGAGCAGTACTTC. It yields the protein CASSPPSSYEQYF.

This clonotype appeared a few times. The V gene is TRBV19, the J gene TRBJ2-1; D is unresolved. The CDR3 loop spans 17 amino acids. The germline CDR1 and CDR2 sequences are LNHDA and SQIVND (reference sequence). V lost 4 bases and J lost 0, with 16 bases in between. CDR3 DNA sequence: TGTGCCAGTAGTAAGACTGCGACAATGAGCTCCTACAATGAGCAGTTCTTC. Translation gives CASSKTATMSSYNEQFF.